The rows below give T cell receptor beta chains drawn from one sample of a study of T cell responses to AZD1222 COVID-19 vaccine. TCRdb's copy holds only in-frame clones and misses some; the assay was immunoSEQ multiplex PCR. The data contain 160,000 or so clones, approximately 90% of them singletons. The input for sequencing was peripheral blood, taken 28 days after the second dose of the MenACWY control vaccine. These receptors all come from an adult who received the MenACWY meningococcal vaccine as a control. Each CDR3 is given with its conserved first and last residue. D genes are given only for firm matches. A row's size may be missing; if present it is once, few, many or a size class.

clone size	V gene	J gene	D gene	CDR3 protein	CDR3 DNA
NA	TRBV19	TRBJ1-3	NA	CASKGRRSGNTIYF	TGTGCCAGTAAGGGACGCCGTTCTGGAAACACCATATATTTT
NA	TRBV18	TRBJ2-7	NA	CASSHNRGGYEQYF	TGTGCCAGCTCCCACAATAGGGGGGGTTACGAGCAGTACTTC
NA	TRBV28	TRBJ2-1	TRBD2	CASNSGLAGAPYNEQFF	TGTGCCAGCAATTCAGGACTAGCGGGAGCCCCCTACAATGAGCAGTTCTTC
NA	TRBV7-9	TRBJ2-5	NA	CASSRQGPQETQYF	TGTGCCAGCAGCCGCCAGGGTCCCCAAGAGACCCAGTACTTC
few	TRBV6-5	TRBJ1-2	TRBD1	CASSHYSDRGYGYTF	TGTGCCAGCAGTCATTACTCGGACAGGGGATATGGCTACACCTTC
NA	TRBV7-2	TRBJ1-4	NA	CASSLIRGLTGEKLFF	TGTGCCAGCAGCTTAATCAGGGGTCTCACAGGCGAAAAACTGTTTTTT
NA	TRBV12-3/TRBV12-4	TRBJ2-2	NA	CASSLGDRRELFF	TGTGCCAGCAGTTTAGGTGATAGGAGGGAGCTGTTTTTT
NA	TRBV18	TRBJ1-5	NA	CASSPFGQGNQPQHF	TGTGCCAGCTCACCATTTGGTCAGGGGAATCAGCCCCAGCATTTT
NA	TRBV20-1	TRBJ1-1	TRBD1	CSAKRGPEAFF	TGCAGTGCAAAGAGGGGGCCTGAAGCTTTCTTT
NA	TRBV7-9	TRBJ2-5	TRBD2	CASSLTAGGAETQYF	TGTGCCAGCAGCTTAACCGCGGGAGGTGCAGAGACCCAGTACTTC
NA	TRBV10-1	TRBJ2-2	NA	CASRPAFTGELFF	TGCGCCAGCCGACCGGCCTTCACCGGGGAGCTGTTTTTT
NA	TRBV19	TRBJ1-2	NA	CASSPGGGYGYTF	TGTGCCAGTTCGCCCGGGGGGGGCTATGGCTACACCTTC
NA	TRBV6-2/TRBV6-3	TRBJ1-5	NA	CASSSYPGEWDQPQHF	TGTGCCAGCAGTTCCTACCCGGGGGAATGGGATCAGCCCCAGCATTTT
NA	TRBV7-3	TRBJ2-1	NA	CASSFTDTSPEQFF	TGTGCCAGCAGCTTCACGGACACTAGCCCTGAGCAGTTCTTC
few	TRBV9	TRBJ1-2	NA	CASSVGSGYTF	TGTGCCAGCAGCGTAGGATCGGGCTACACCTTC